This T cell receptor (beta chain) is drawn from a study of T cell responses to AZD1222 COVID-19 vaccine. Repertoires were generated with immunoSEQ multiplex PCR, while TCRdb's copy carries only in-frame clones and drops some. This table holds about 110,000 clones, under 95% found once. The CDR3 is made up of 15 amino acids. Looked up from germline, CDR1 is LNHDA and CDR2 is SQIVND (reference sequence). Trimming removed 10 bases at V and 3 bases at J, with 16 bases between. The receptor's source is an adult in good health. The source material was peripheral blood, sampled on day 0 of AZD1222 vaccination. The V gene is TRBV19, the J gene TRBJ1-6, with a weak D call TRBD1 (6 bases). The CDR3 region has the DNA TGTGCCACCTCAATTACAGGGATCTATAATTCACCCCTCCACTTT. Translation: CATSITGIYNSPLHF. Supplemented by reference TRBV19 and TRBJ1-6, the full variable domain reads DGGITQSPKYLFRKEGQNVTLSCEQNLNHDAMYWYRQDPGQGLRLIYYSQIVNDFQKGDIAEGYSVSREKKESFPLTVTSAQKNPTAFYLCATSITGIYNSPLHFGNGTRLTVT.